What follows is one T cell receptor (beta chain) and its context. Original analysis: Amplification with reference gene primers provided the estimates of nucleated cell counts. Only in-frame clones appear in the TCRdb table, and some are missing; sequencing was by immunoSEQ multiplex PCR. D and trimming come from the DNA, and the V and J calls and clone size come from that table. This sample has 65,000 to 100,000 clones; nearly 90% occur once, and the top ten carry around 8.6%. The data were taken from a study of blood T cell repertoires in COVID-19. Study-wide background: Samples representing acute and convalescent COVID-19 were sourced from the United States, Italy and Spain. From T cells, B-cell-depleted T cells, or PBMCs came the material, which was cDNA or gDNA.

This CDR3 spans 16 amino acids. CDR1 and CDR2 (germline): SGDLS, YYNGEE. Trimming cost V 0 bases and J 4 bases; bases outside gene matches: 8. Sequencing was carried out using peripheral blood. This sequence was found in a man aged 50 or older with acute or convalescent COVID-19. The rearrangement uses TRBV9 and TRBJ2-5, with 8 bases fitting TRBD2. The DNA of the CDR3 is TGTGCCAGCAGCGTAGTTTTCGGGGGGGCCGGAGAGACCCAGTACTTC. It encodes CASSVVFGGAGETQYF.